This T cell receptor (beta chain) was found in a study of cytomegalovirus exposure and HLA in healthy donors. Findings and limits, study-wide: A later analysis associated some 16,000 TCR beta sequences with HLA alleles at a 0.05 false discovery rate. Cytomegalovirus-associated status was assigned to some 180 TCR beta chains.

This CDR3 has 15 amino acids. Germline values: CDR1 SGHRS, CDR2 YFSETQ. The J segment lost 11 bases and the V segment lost 6 bases, leaving 8 bases of the junction unmatched. The study ran its PCR with 60 Vbeta and 13 Jbeta primers. Clones were sequenced by immunoSEQ multiplex PCR, and TCRdb holds only the in-frame ones, with some missing. Counted here are roughly 110,000 clones, roughly 80% occurring once; the ten biggest clones make up less than 5.5%. This clone turned up a few times. Antigen unknown. Sequenced material: PBMCs. The sequence derives from a woman aged 30 to 39 in good health and CMV-seropositive. The V and J genes are TRBV5-1 and TRBJ2-1; TRBD2 aligns across 16 bases. CDR3 DNA: TGCGCCAGCACCTCCGGGACTAGCGGGAGGGGGAAGCAGTTCTTC. This translates into CASTSGTSGRGKQFF.